One sample yielded the 29 T cell receptor beta chains listed below, sequenced in a study of beta chain features in type 1 diabetes. Study-wide results and limits: Among all four CD4+ subsets, Type 1 diabetes patients had TCRB CDR3s that were moderately but significantly shorter.

Of the isolated RNA, all was reverse transcribed, and so the sequenced material was expressed TCRB transcripts. Repertoires were generated with immunoSEQ multiplex PCR, while TCRdb's copy carries only in-frame clones and drops some. Among around 600,000 clones, around 12% were seen once, and the ten largest hold about 0.11%. These receptors lack a known antigen. Sequencing was done on a sample of naive CD4+ T cells from blood. The receptors were sampled from a man between 25 and 39 years old with type 1 diabetes.

This clone occurred a few times. V gene TRBV2 combines with J gene TRBJ1-5; D is perhaps TRBD1 (6 bases). Germline-derived CDR1 and CDR2 are SNHLY and FYNNEI. The CDR3 contains 15 residues. The V and J ends lost 3 bases and 6 bases respectively, with 15 bases between them. CDR3 sequence reads: CASSEAQGSSQPQHF. CDR3 nucleotides: TGTGCCAGCAGTGAGGCACAGGGATCCAGTCAGCCCCAGCATTTT.

The chain employs TRBV19 and TRBJ1-1, with D possibly being TRBD1 (5 bases). V was shortened by 10 bases and J by 1 base, with 16 bases between the two germline ends. This CDR3 is 14 amino acids long. Germline lookup yields CDR1 LNHDA and CDR2 SQIVND (reference sequence). The CDR3 spells CATKMGVTNTEAFF. The CDR3, as DNA: TGTGCCACCAAAATGGGGGTAACGAACACTGAAGCTTTCTTT.

In its sample, this clone was seen a few times. This sequence joins TRBV4-1 and TRBJ1-4; 10 bases align to TRBD1. With 4 bases clipped from V and 3 bases from J, the junction kept 2 bases outside the gene matches. The CDR3 consists of 15 residues. Germline values: CDR1 MGHRA, CDR2 YSYEKL. CDR3 bases: TGCGCCAGCAGCCGTGGACAGGGGGCTAATGAAAAACTGTTTTTT. Protein product: CASSRGQGANEKLFF.

This chain links TRBV29-1 with TRBJ1-2; D gene unclear. V was trimmed by 7 bases and J by 5 bases, leaving 14 bases between them. Germline lookup yields CDR1 SQVTM and CDR2 ANQGSEA. The CDR3 runs to 12 residues. The CDR3, as DNA: TGCAGCGGGAGAGACCCCGGTTATGGCTACACCTTC. Translating it yields CSGRDPGYGYTF. Variable domain in full (rest from reference TRBV29-1 and TRBJ1-2): SAVISQKPSRDICQRGTSLTIQCQVDSQVTMMFWYRQQPGQSLTLIATANQGSEATYESGFVIDKFPISRPNLTFSTLTVSNMSPEDSSIYLCSGRDPGYGYTFGSGTRLTVV.

This chain uses TRBV5-1 with TRBJ2-7, with 7 positions matching TRBD1. The CDR3 covers 13 residues. The V and J ends lost 4 bases and 2 bases, in that order; junction bases with no gene match: 3. Germline V gene sequence: CDR1 SGHRS, CDR2 YFSETQ. CDR3 nucleotide sequence: TGCGCCAGCAGCCTGGACAGGCCCTACGAGCAGTACTTC. It is translated as CASSLDRPYEQYF.

The table lists this clone with a few counts. The chain recombines TRBV25-1 with TRBJ2-7; D might be TRBD1 or TRBD2, each matching 5 bases. CDR3 length equals 13 residues. V was shortened by 7 bases and J by 0 bases, with 10 bases between the two germline ends. Germline V gene lookup returns CDR1 MGHDK and CDR2 SYGVNS. CDR3 DNA: TGTGCCAGCACCCGGGACGGCTCCTACGAGCAGTACTTC. It translates to CASTRDGSYEQYF.

This clone was seen only a few times. This sample includes further DNA sequences coding for the same CDR3. The chain links TRBV7-2 to TRBJ1-5, with a tentative D call TRBD1 (5 bases). Germline values: CDR1 SGHTA, CDR2 FQGNSA. The length of the CDR3 is 13 residues. The germline V and J ends were trimmed by 3 bases and 6 bases, with 9 bases remaining between them. The CDR3 region is CASSLGTGQPQHF. The CDR3 DNA sequence: TGTGCCAGCAGCTTGGGGACTGGTCAGCCCCAGCATTTT.

This clone was counted only a few times. The chain couples TRBV2 to TRBJ2-2; D is ambiguous. Looked up from germline, CDR1 is SNHLY and CDR2 is FYNNEI. Trimming shortened V by 6 bases and J by 4 bases, and 12 bases separated the two germline ends. The CDR3 totals 14 residues. The CDR3 sequence: CASSDTPGTGELFF. CDR3 DNA sequence: TGTGCCAGCAGCGACACCCCGGGCACCGGGGAGCTGTTTTTT.

This clone was found a few times. This chain links TRBV5-4 with TRBJ1-4; 7 nucleotides align to TRBD1. Germline CDR1 is SGHNT and CDR2 is YYREEE (reference sequence). J lost 7 bases, V lost 0 bases, and 6 bases had no gene match. This CDR3 region has 15 residues. CDR3 coding DNA: TGTGCCAGCAGCTTGGGCGGGACAGCTCGTGAAAAACTGTTTTTT. Protein sequence: CASSLGGTAREKLFF.

V and J are TRBV5-1 and TRBJ2-5; D perhaps matches TRBD2 (5 bases). Trimming left V 0 bases short and J 2 bases short, with 8 bases between. The length of the CDR3 is 14 residues. Per the germline V gene, CDR1 is SGHRS and CDR2 is YFSETQ. This CDR3 reads CASSLGTGQETQYF. CDR3 in DNA: TGCGCCAGCAGCTTGGGGACGGGACAAGAGACCCAGTACTTC.

The chain carries TRBV4-3 and TRBJ1-1; TRBD1 might be the D (5 bases). The CDR3 is made up of 13 amino acids. V shed 0 bases and J shed 5 bases, with 7 bases lying between them. Germline CDR1 and CDR2: LGHNA and YSLEER. The CDR3 DNA sequence: TGCGCCAGCAGCCAAGATAGGGGAACTGAAGCTTTCTTT. It codes for CASSQDRGTEAFF.

V and J are TRBV27 and TRBJ2-5, with D perhaps matching TRBD2 (6 bases). The germline V and J ends were trimmed by 5 bases and 2 bases, with 15 bases remaining between them. The germline CDR1 and CDR2 sequences are MNHEY and SMNVEV (reference sequence). This CDR3 region has 15 residues. The CDR3 bases are TGTGCCAGCAGTCTTACCCCGGGAGAGCAAGAGACCCAGTACTTC. It translates to CASSLTPGEQETQYF.

The genes are TRBV29-1 and TRBJ1-1, with no clear D. Germline V gene data show CDR1 as SQVTM and CDR2 as ANQGSEA. The CDR3 runs 15 residues. The V gene lost 0 bases and the J gene lost 4 bases, with 15 bases spanning the gap. This CDR3 is CSVEETIPQVTEAFF. CDR3 in DNA: TGCAGCGTTGAAGAAACCATCCCCCAGGTCACTGAAGCTTTCTTT.

A few counts support this clone. The V and J genes are TRBV6-5 and TRBJ1-1, with 7 nucleotides matching TRBD1. Germline lookup yields CDR1 MNHEY and CDR2 SVGAGI. The CDR3 consists of 14 residues. J was trimmed by 4 bases and V by 6 bases; bases with no gene match: 8. This CDR3 reads CASRGDRDVTEAFF. The CDR3 nucleotides are TGTGCCAGCAGGGGCGACAGGGATGTCACTGAAGCTTTCTTT.

The chain carries TRBV14 and TRBJ2-7; D not resolved. Trimming cost V 8 bases and J 1 base, with 12 bases left between them. The V gene's germline CDR1 is SGHDN and CDR2 FVKESK. The CDR3 contains 13 residues. The CDR3 nucleotides are TGTGCCAGCTCTAATGGCGGTTCCTACGAGCAGTACTTC. Translating gives CASSNGGSYEQYF.

This clone was seen only a few times. V is TRBV4-2 and J is TRBJ2-7, with TRBD1 matching over 8 bases. The CDR3 is 14 amino acids. The trim removed 7 bases at V and 2 bases at J, leaving 7 bases unmatched. CDR1 and CDR2 (germline): LGHNA, YNFKEQ. This CDR3 reads CASTPGQETYEQYF. The CDR3 DNA follows: TGTGCCAGCACTCCGGGACAGGAAACCTACGAGCAGTACTTC.

This clone was found a few times. The V gene is TRBV5-4, the J gene TRBJ2-5; 7 positions agree with TRBD2. CDR1 and CDR2 from the germline V gene are SGHNT and YYREEE (reference sequence). Trimming removed 3 bases from V and 2 bases from J; junction bases left unmatched: 4. The CDR3 is made up of 14 amino acids. CDR3 region: CASSSTGGQETQYF. CDR3 DNA: TGTGCCAGCAGCTCAACGGGGGGACAAGAGACCCAGTACTTC.

The chain recombines TRBV7-2 with TRBJ2-7; TRBD2 matches 10 bases. Trimming removed 6 bases from V and 2 bases from J; junction bases left unmatched: 7. There are 15 residues in the CDR3. The germline V gene encodes CDR1 SGHTA and CDR2 FQGNSA. CDR3 region: CASSISGGLTYEQYF. In DNA form, the CDR3 reads TGTGCCAGCAGTATTAGCGGGGGGCTCACCTACGAGCAGTACTTC.

This CDR3 reads CASEGPTRDQQETQYF. CDR3 in DNA: TGTGCCAGCGAGGGACCCACCCGGGACCAGCAAGAGACCCAGTACTTC. The rearrangement uses TRBV6-6 and TRBJ2-5, with D perhaps being TRBD1 or TRBD2 (5 bases each). V lost 8 bases and J 2 bases, leaving 21 bases between the germline ends. This CDR3 contains 16 residues. Germline CDR1 and CDR2: MNHNY and SVGAGI (reference sequence).

This CDR3 is CASSQEWQGSADTQYF. The CDR3 region has the DNA TGTGCCAGCAGCCAAGAATGGCAGGGGAGCGCAGATACGCAGTATTTT. This chain links TRBV14 with TRBJ2-3; D perhaps matches TRBD1 (6 bases). Per the germline V gene, CDR1 is SGHDN and CDR2 is FVKESK. The CDR3 runs 16 residues. The V end lost 0 bases, the J end lost 4 bases, and 14 bases lay between the germline ends.

The J gene is TRBJ2-2, the V gene TRBV30; either TRBD1 or TRBD2 may supply D (5 bases each). V was pared by 0 bases and J by 1 base, with 9 bases between. This CDR3 is built from 15 residues. Germline CDR1 reads GTSNPN; CDR2 reads SVGIG (reference sequence). The CDR3 loop is CAWSVGTGNTGELFF. The CDR3 bases are TGTGCCTGGAGTGTAGGGACGGGGAACACCGGGGAGCTGTTTTTT.

This clone has only a few counts. V usage is TRBV4-3 and J usage is TRBJ1-2; D unresolved. The CDR3 consists of 14 residues. V lost 1 base and J 4 bases, leaving 10 bases between the germline ends. From germline, CDR1 is LGHNA and CDR2 YSLEER. DNA for the CDR3: TGCGCCAGCAGCCAAGGTCGAGGGAGCTATGGCTACACCTTC. Its translation: CASSQGRGSYGYTF.

This clone was seen more than once but under ten times. Other DNA sequences in the same sample also yield this CDR3. The chain employs TRBV15 and TRBJ2-7; weak D call: TRBD1 (5 bases). CDR1 is LNHNV, CDR2 YYDKDF, per germline (reference sequence). V lost 0 bases and J lost 1, with 10 bases in between. The CDR3 sequence is 15 residues long. CDR3 in DNA: TGTGCCACCAGCAGAGATCAGGGCGGATCCTACGAGCAGTACTTC. Its translation: CATSRDQGGSYEQYF. Full variable domain (remainder filled in from reference TRBV15 and TRBJ2-7): DAMVIQNPRYQVTQFGKPVTLSCSQTLNHNVMYWYQQKSSQAPKLLFHYYDKDFNNEADTPDNFQSRRPNTSFCFLDIRSPGLGDTAMYLCATSRDQGGSYEQYFGPGTRLTVT.

In its sample, this clone was seen a few times. The chain is built from TRBV16 and TRBJ2-1; no reliable D call. V lost 0 bases and J lost 7, with 7 bases in between. CDR1 KGHSY and CDR2 FQNENV come from the germline V gene. CDR3 length: 13 residues. The CDR3 DNA sequence: TGTGCCAGCAGCCAATCATCGAGGAATGAGCAGTTCTTC. As protein: CASSQSSRNEQFF.

V gene TRBV6-5 combines with J gene TRBJ2-3, with D uncertain. Between the trimmed V and J ends, which lost 5 bases and 4 bases, there was a span of 7 bases. The germline gives CDR1 MNHEY, CDR2 SVGAGI. The CDR3 spans 12 residues. In nucleotides, the CDR3 is TGTGCCAGCAGTCCTCGCTCAGATACGCAGTATTTT. Translating gives CASSPRSDTQYF.

This clone was recorded a few times. J is TRBJ2-7 and V is TRBV7-9, with 13 bases fitting TRBD2. Unmatched junction bases numbered 12, after V lost 5 bases and J lost 5 bases. The CDR3 contains 17 residues. Germline lookup yields CDR1 SEHNR and CDR2 FQNEAQ (reference sequence). CDR3 region: CASSTGTSGVLGNEQYF. The CDR3 DNA is TGTGCCAGCAGCACCGGGACTAGCGGGGTGTTAGGAAACGAGCAGTACTTC. Full variable domain (remainder filled in from reference TRBV7-9 and TRBJ2-7): DTGVSQNPRHKITKRGQNVTFRCDPISEHNRLYWYRQTLGQGPEFLTYFQNEAQLEKSRLLSDRFSAERPKGSFSTLEIQRTEQGDSAMYLCASSTGTSGVLGNEQYFGPGTRLTVT.

The chain is built from TRBV18 and TRBJ1-2; unclear D gene. The CDR3 is made up of 13 amino acids. Germline V gene lookup returns CDR1 KGHSH and CDR2 LQKENI. V was shortened by 3 bases and J by 3 bases, with 8 bases between the two germline ends. CDR3 in amino acids: CASSPQNDYGYTF. DNA of the CDR3: TGTGCCAGCTCACCGCAAAACGACTATGGCTACACCTTC.

The chain combines TRBV29-1 with TRBJ1-2; tentatively, D is TRBD1 (5 bases). CDR1 is SQVTM and CDR2 is ANQGSEA in the germline V gene. The V end lost 4 bases, the J end lost 8 bases, and 17 bases lay between the germline ends. This CDR3 is 13 amino acids long. As DNA, the CDR3 is TGCAGCGTTGCAGCCTTGGGACTTCGAGGCTACACCTTC. It translates to CSVAALGLRGYTF.

V and J are TRBV9 and TRBJ2-7; perhaps TRBD2 as D (7 bases). The CDR3 totals 18 residues. The V end was cut by 4 bases, the J end by 3 bases, with 26 bases between. Germline CDR1 and CDR2: SGDLS and YYNGEE. The CDR3 loop is CASSPRGGGGPGSYEQYF. DNA for the CDR3: TGTGCCAGCAGCCCCCGAGGTGGGGGGGGGCCTGGAAGCTACGAGCAGTACTTC. Full variable domain (remainder filled in from reference TRBV9 and TRBJ2-7): DSGVTQTPKHLITATGQRVTLRCSPRSGDLSVYWYQQSLDQGLQFLIQYYNGEERAKGNILERFSAQQFPDLHSELNLSSLELGDSALYFCASSPRGGGGPGSYEQYFGPGTRLTVT.